The 3 T cell receptor beta chains presented below share a single source sample, sequenced in a study of shared clonotypes between healthy human individuals. Generated by immunoSEQ multiplex PCR, the TCRdb table keeps only in-frame clones and is missing some. The sample lists 2 million to 2.5 million clones; 90% to 95% were seen once. Sequencing was performed on naive CD4+ T cells from PBMCs. Subset: CD45RA+ positively selected. Receptors originate from a man younger than 35 in good health. Some clones in this sample may be carry-over from other donors' samples.

This clone was counted a single time. The sample holds other DNA sequences that translate to the same CDR3. V gene TRBV25-1 combines with J gene TRBJ1-1, with 9 bases that match TRBD1. The CDR3 length is 15 residues. Per germline, CDR1 MGHDK and CDR2 SYGVNS. V was pared by 3 bases and J by 5 bases, with 7 bases of the junction left unmatched. DNA of the CDR3: TGTGCCAGCAGTGATCCGACAGGGGGAGATACTGAAGCTTTCTTT. Its translation is CASSDPTGGDTEAFF.

The J gene is TRBJ2-3, the V gene TRBV5-1; 12 bases are a match to TRBD2. The ends lost 2 bases at V and 0 bases at J; junction bases unmatched: 7. CDR1 is SGHRS, CDR2 YFSETQ, per germline. The CDR3 contains 18 residues. DNA of the CDR3: TGCGCCAGCAGCTTCGGATCCCTAGCGGGAGGGAGCACAGATACGCAGTATTTT. Translation gives CASSFGSLAGGSTDTQYF.

The chain combines TRBV9 with TRBJ2-7; the match to TRBD2 covers 7 bases. Trimming at V came to 4 bases and at J to 6 bases, leaving 13 bases not matched to a gene. In germline, CDR1 is SGDLS, CDR2 YYNGEE. The CDR3 sequence is 15 residues long. This CDR3 is CASSPELGRGGEQYF. The DNA for the CDR3 is TGTGCCAGCAGCCCCGAGCTCGGGCGCGGGGGCGAGCAGTACTTC.